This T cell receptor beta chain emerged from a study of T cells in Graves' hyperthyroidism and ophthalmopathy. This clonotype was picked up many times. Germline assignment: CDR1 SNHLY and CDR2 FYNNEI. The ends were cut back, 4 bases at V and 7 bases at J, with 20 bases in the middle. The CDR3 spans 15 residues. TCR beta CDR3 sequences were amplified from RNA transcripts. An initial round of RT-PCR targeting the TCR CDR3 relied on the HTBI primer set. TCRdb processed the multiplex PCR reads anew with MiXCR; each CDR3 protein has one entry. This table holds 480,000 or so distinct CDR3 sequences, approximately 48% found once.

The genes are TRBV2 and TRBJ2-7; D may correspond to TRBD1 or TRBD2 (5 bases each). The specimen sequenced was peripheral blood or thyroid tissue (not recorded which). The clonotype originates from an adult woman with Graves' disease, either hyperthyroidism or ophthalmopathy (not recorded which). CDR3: CASSGPGPVSREQYF. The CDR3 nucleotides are TGTGCCAGCAGTGGGCCGGGACCCGTATCACGGGAGCAGTACTTC.